Listed here is a single T cell receptor beta chain. It has no known antigen specificity. Qualities for individual bases were not recorded, and no much larger clone is one base off. Other DNA sequences of this sample code for an identical CDR3. The library was obtained by the immunoSEQ multiplex PCR assay. Sourced from immuneACCESS, this table was stored by TCRdb with only in-frame sequences that have V and J called. A share of the clones is absent; for the studies checked, an unresolved V gene accounts for under half, and the remainder has no known explanation. Present in this sample are 450,000 to 650,000 clones, 70% to 80% of which were seen just once. The top ten constitute about 0.014% of the sample. The V and J ends are trimmed by 0 bases and 1 base, leaving 3 bases between them. The germline V gene encodes CDR1 SGHTA and CDR2 FQGNSA. Reading from cysteine to phenylalanine, the CDR3 counts 13 amino acids. The only DNA kept is the CDR3, 39 bases in frame from the first base.

The sample comes from a study of shared T cell receptors in the human thymus listed by TCRdb under 2021. Describing the broader study: The study examined how self-reactive, shared T-cell receptor alpha chains are generated in the human thymus.

These data are also associated with another study on human thymus T cells. In that second paper, the authors write: Immunologically healthy infants undergoing open corrective cardiac surgery for congenital heart defects in Finland were used as donors. The thymus tissue came from surgical resects taken out during corrective cardiac surgery. Usage of V and J gene segments appeared to be biased in both the thymic and the peripheral blood repertoires. Highly overlapping thymic TCR repertoires among unrelated individuals were reported in the related research. The study characterized TCR alpha and beta repertoires from about 8 infant thymus samples and a few related peripheral blood samples. Donor ages ranged from roughly 6 to 250 days, and the cohort comprised about six male and two female infants. Thymocytes were freed from the tissue by mechanical means and kept at -70 degrees C as pellets of roughly 9-30 million cells. Genomic DNA was extracted from frozen cell pellets with a QIAsymphony instrument. The immunoSEQ multiplex PCR assay was used to amplify the TCRB and TCRAD loci from a standardized amount of quality-controlled genomic DNA. The amplicons covered the V(D)J region and were long enough to include the CDR3 and to identify the V and J genes. Amplicon sequencing was performed on an Illumina platform through the commercial immunoSEQ service. Primer bias and sequencing errors were corrected using previously described methods, and TCRAD and TCRB definitions followed the IMGT database. The repertoires were analysed using immunoSEQ Analyzer 3.0 and VDJTools for basic statistics, V/J segment usage, diversity estimates, rarefaction and pairwise overlap. Diversity was estimated using the Chao1, ChaoE, Efron-Thisted, Shannon and inverse Simpson indices, and was also estimated on datasets down-sampled to the size of the smallest sample. Repertoire overlap was assessed by strict matching of CDR3 nucleotide sequence, V gene and J gene, and clustering was done by Jaccard-based multidimensional scaling. On average, thymus samples gave around 880,000 unique TCRB clonotypes, whereas blood samples gave approximately 84,000.

The TCR originated in a boy under three years old with a congenital heart defect. Donor details come from another sample of the same person, matched by shared clones. The sample comprised thymocytes. The chain is assembled from TRBV7-2 and TRBJ1-1; the D gene cannot be resolved reliably. The bases read TGTGCCAGCAGCTTAGCCCGGAACACTGAAGCTTTCTTT. Translated, this gives CASSLARNTEAFF.